This T cell receptor (beta chain) was found in a study of CXCR3-negative and CXCR3-positive naive CD8 T cells. Study details: Libraries each contributed about 1.5 +/- 0.3 million TRB reads, for around 150 million in total.

General study points: In CXCR3-positive naive cells, the TRB CDR3s were more hydrophobic than in CXCR3-negative naive cells. With CXCR3 expression partially decreased after cryopreservation, most assays relied on fresh PBMCs. In both naive subsets diversity was comparably high, whereas memory CD8+ cells showed much lower diversity.

Naive CD8+ T cells were CD45RO-CCR7+CD27+CD95-. To note about this clonotype: The antigen is unknown.

The authors prepared UMI-labeled TRB cDNA libraries by 5' RACE. Reprocessing the 5' RACE reads, TCRdb reports a single entry for every CDR3 protein and omits DNA. This sample carries over 100,000 distinct CDR3 sequences, with around 0.38% going to the ten biggest clones. Per germline, CDR1 MNHEY and CDR2 SVGEGT. This CDR3 is built from 18 residues. Sequencing was carried out using naive CXCR3+ CD8+ T cells from blood. Subset noted: CD45RO-CCR7+CD27+CD95- naive CD8+ T cells expressing CXCR3 (TNR3+). The sequence came from a human donor in good health. Some clones in this sample may be carry-over from other donors' samples. The chain employs TRBV6-2 or TRBV6-3 and TRBJ2-2; TCRdb outputs TRBD2, but without DNA this stays unchecked. CDR3 in amino acids: CASSYSPPAGGLAGELFF.